This TCR beta chain derives from a study of T cell responses to AZD1222 COVID-19 vaccine. At the level of the study: Second-dose timings of about 4 or about 12 weeks were pooled. Findings and limits, study-wide: After two AZD1222 doses, spike-specific TCR breadth and depth rose versus day 0. Nearly half of spike-specific TCRs reportedly target unmutated variant regions. The study identified only a handful of AZD1222 recipients as seropositive at baseline.

The method was immunoSEQ multiplex PCR; TCRdb's version includes in-frame clones alone and lacks a portion of them. This table has some 100,000 clones, around 90% appearing once. This CDR3 contains 14 residues. Trimming took 4 bases from V and 7 from J, leaving 14 bases between them. Germline CDR1 and CDR2: SNHLY and FYNNEI. This clone was counted a few times. The antigen remains undetermined. The sequence derives from an adult in good health. V and J are TRBV2 and TRBJ1-5; D perhaps matches TRBD1 (6 bases). The input for sequencing was peripheral blood, taken on day 0 of AZD1222 vaccination. The CDR3 coding sequence is TGTGCCAGCAGTGTAGACAGGAGCGGACAGCCCCAGCATTTT. Translated, it gives CASSVDRSGQPQHF.